The 6 T cell receptor beta chains reported below all come from one sample, sequenced in a study of blood T cells in healthy people across ages. A J-beta primer mix and a sample-barcoded 5' primer were used in a second PCR of about 7 to 12 cycles. TCRdb redid the calling of the 5' RACE reads with MiXCR, one entry per CDR3 protein. The sample consists of about 1.8 million distinct CDR3 sequences, 49% of them appearing once. The specimen was blood. The receptors derive from a woman aged 40 to 49 in good health.

This chain connects TRBV28 to TRBJ1-2; the match to TRBD1 covers 7 bases. The CDR3 runs 15 residues. The V gene end was trimmed by 6 bases and the J gene end by 8 bases; junction bases not matched to a gene: 15. CDR1 MDHEN and CDR2 SYDVKM come from the germline V gene. The CDR3 loop reads CASSIAVGGGGGYTF. CDR3 coding DNA: TGTGCCAGCAGCATAGCTGTAGGGGGCGGTGGGGGCTACACCTTC.

J is TRBJ2-1 and V is TRBV4-2; 9 bases line up with TRBD2. The germline CDR1 and CDR2 sequences are LGHNA and YNFKEQ. The V segment lost 0 bases and the J segment 4 bases; nucleotides outside the gene matches: 7. This CDR3 is built from 17 residues. This chain's CDR3 is CASSQDAASGTYNEQFF. The CDR3 DNA is TGTGCCAGCAGCCAAGACGCGGCTAGCGGGACTTACAATGAGCAGTTCTTC.

This clonotype was seen more than once but under ten times. This sequence joins TRBV3-1 and TRBJ2-5; perhaps TRBD2 as D (6 bases). Germline CDR1 is LGHDT and CDR2 is YNNKEL (reference sequence). The V gene lost 3 bases and the J gene lost 11 bases, with 22 bases spanning the gap. The CDR3 is 15 amino acids. CDR3 residues: CASSHSRTRTGEQYF. CDR3 in DNA: TGTGCCAGCAGCCATTCCAGGACCAGGACGGGAGAGCAGTACTTC.

This clonotype was seen many times. This chain uses TRBV5-1 with TRBJ2-1, with a weak D call TRBD2 (5 bases). Germline lookup yields CDR1 SGHRS and CDR2 YFSETQ. This CDR3 region has 16 residues. V was pared by 0 bases and J by 1 base, with 11 bases between. Here the CDR3 reads CASSLGGAGSYNEQFF. The CDR3, as DNA: TGCGCCAGCAGCTTGGGGGGAGCAGGTTCCTACAATGAGCAGTTCTTC.

V is TRBV28 and J is TRBJ1-5, with D possibly TRBD1 on 6 matching bases. Trimming took off 8 bases at V and 1 base at J, with 12 bases between the two ends. The CDR3 has 14 amino acids. CDR1 is MDHEN, CDR2 SYDVKM, per germline. The CDR3 spells CASCGGGSNQPQHF. The CDR3 DNA sequence: TGTGCCAGCTGTGGGGGCGGCAGCAATCAGCCCCAGCATTTT.

This chain links TRBV4-1 with TRBJ2-4; 8 positions agree with TRBD1. The J call is doubtful: the DNA matches TRBJ2-7 better. This CDR3 comprises 17 residues. Germline V lookup: CDR1 MGHRA, CDR2 YSYEKL. Here the CDR3 reads CASSQDRGTGGLYEQYF. CDR3 coding DNA: TGCGCCAGCAGCCAAGATCGCGGAACAGGGGGGCTATACGAGCAGTACTTC.